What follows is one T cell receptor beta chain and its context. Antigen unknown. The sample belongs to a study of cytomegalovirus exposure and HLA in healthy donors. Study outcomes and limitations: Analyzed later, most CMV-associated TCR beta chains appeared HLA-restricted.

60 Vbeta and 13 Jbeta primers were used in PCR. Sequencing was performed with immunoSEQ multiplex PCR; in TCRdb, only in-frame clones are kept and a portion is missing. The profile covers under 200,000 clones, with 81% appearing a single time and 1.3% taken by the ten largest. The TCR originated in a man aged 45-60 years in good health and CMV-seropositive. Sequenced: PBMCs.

The DNA of the CDR3 is TGCAGCGTTGGGTCCTACTTCCTAGCGGCTAGACGAGAGACCCAGTACTTC. It is translated as CSVGSYFLAARRETQYF. The rearrangement links TRBV29-1 to TRBJ2-5, with 7 positions matching TRBD2. Germline CDR1 is SQVTM and CDR2 is ANQGSEA. The J segment lost 4 bases and the V segment lost 4 bases, leaving 18 bases of the junction unmatched. This CDR3 is built from 17 residues.